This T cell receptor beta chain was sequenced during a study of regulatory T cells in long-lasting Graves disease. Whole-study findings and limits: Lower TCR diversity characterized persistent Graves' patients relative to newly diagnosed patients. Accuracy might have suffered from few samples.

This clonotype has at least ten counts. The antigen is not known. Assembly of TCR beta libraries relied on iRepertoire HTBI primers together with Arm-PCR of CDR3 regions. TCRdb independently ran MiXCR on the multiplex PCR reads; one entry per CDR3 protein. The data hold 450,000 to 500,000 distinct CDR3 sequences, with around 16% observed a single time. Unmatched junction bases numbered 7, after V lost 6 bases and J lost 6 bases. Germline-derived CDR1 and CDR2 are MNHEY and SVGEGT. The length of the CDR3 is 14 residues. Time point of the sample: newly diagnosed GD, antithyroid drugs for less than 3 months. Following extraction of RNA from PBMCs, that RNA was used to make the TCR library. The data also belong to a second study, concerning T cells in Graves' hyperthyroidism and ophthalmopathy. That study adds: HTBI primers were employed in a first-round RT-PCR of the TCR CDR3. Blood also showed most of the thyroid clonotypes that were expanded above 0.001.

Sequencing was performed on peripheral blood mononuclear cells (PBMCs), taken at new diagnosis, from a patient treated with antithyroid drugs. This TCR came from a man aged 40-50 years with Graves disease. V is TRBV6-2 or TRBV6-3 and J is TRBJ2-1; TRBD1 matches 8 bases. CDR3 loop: CASRPPTGANEQFF. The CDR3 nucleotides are TGTGCCAGCAGGCCCCCGACAGGGGCCAATGAGCAGTTCTTC.